This passage covers 3 T cell receptor beta chains from one sample sequenced in a study of blood T cell repertoires in COVID-19. Here immunoSEQ multiplex PCR was the method, and the copy in TCRdb shows in-frame clones only, minus some. Counted here are 170,000 or so clones, roughly 86% occurring once; the ten biggest clones make up 0.58%. Material for sequencing was peripheral blood. These receptors were collected from a man between 60 and 75 years old with COVID-19, enrolled during active disease.

The chain links TRBV29-1 to TRBJ2-2; D unresolved. The CDR3 is made up of 12 amino acids. V gave up 4 bases and J gave up 3 bases, with 6 bases separating them. Germline CDR1 SQVTM, CDR2 ANQGSEA. Written as DNA, the CDR3 is TGCAGCGTTGGGAGTGACACCGGGGAGCTGTTTTTT. It is translated as CSVGSDTGELFF.

The gene calls are TRBV29-1 and TRBJ1-4, with 8 bases that match TRBD1. With 2 bases clipped from V and 10 bases from J, the junction kept 3 bases outside the gene matches. The CDR3 has 12 residues. Germline V gives CDR1 SQVTM, CDR2 ANQGSEA. The CDR3 nucleotides read TGCAGCGTTGAACAGGGGGCGCGAAAACTGTTTTTT. It codes for CSVEQGARKLFF.

The chain couples TRBV19 to TRBJ1-5, with 7 bases aligning to TRBD1. The CDR3 runs 16 residues. The V gene end was trimmed by 1 base and the J gene end by 4 bases; junction bases not matched to a gene: 7. Germline V gene data show CDR1 as LNHDA and CDR2 as SQIVND (reference sequence). CDR3 amino acids: CASSIGGRDRNQPQHF. As DNA, the CDR3 is TGTGCCAGTAGTATAGGGGGCCGGGACAGAAATCAGCCCCAGCATTTT.